Shown below are 30 T cell receptor beta chains from a single sample sequenced in a study of T-cell memory formation after mild COVID-19 (dated by TCRdb to the early 2020s). Receptor amplification or capture employed 5' RACE. Sequencing instrument: Illumina NovaSeq 6000. The public reads were run again by TCRdb, first through fastp at Q25 and then through MiXCR, and only productive beta chains were kept. Identical CDR3 proteins give one entry, which carries the most common genes and DNA. The sample table shows about 180,000 distinct CDR3 sequences, and around 18% are seen once. The top ten hold 3.5% to 5% of the sample. Material: PBMCs or a T cell subset sorted from them (not recorded which). These receptor sequences come from a young man who had mild COVID-19 (a few samples of this study predate the infection). The sample titles of this study are shuffled in the database, so cell type and time point are left out; the donor was told from shared clones.

This clonotype has only one observation. The chain joins TRBV5-1 to TRBJ1-4; D is uncertain. In germline, CDR1 is SGHRS, CDR2 YFSETQ. The CDR3 contains 17 residues. Trimming cost V 5 bases and J 5 bases, with 22 bases left between them. The CDR3 region has the DNA TGCGCCAGCAGAGAAATTTTTAAGGTCGGTCGGAATGAAAAACTGTTTTTT. Protein sequence: CASREIFKVGRNEKLFF.

The rearrangement links TRBV29-1 to TRBJ1-2; 7 positions match TRBD1. This CDR3 is 14 amino acids long. V dropped 3 bases and J dropped 5; count of bases not matched to a gene: 9. Germline-derived CDR1 and CDR2 are SQVTM and ANQGSEA. The CDR3 protein is CSVEWRGPGYGYTF. CDR3 coding DNA: TGCAGCGTTGAGTGGAGGGGGCCCGGTTATGGCTACACCTTC.

This clonotype was seen more than once but under ten times. The V gene is TRBV12-3 or TRBV12-4, the J gene TRBJ2-7; D unclear. The V end lost 3 bases, the J end lost 7 bases, and 4 bases lay between the germline ends. CDR3 size: 10 residues. The CDR3 loop reads CASSLEEQYV. CDR3 coding DNA: TGTGCCAGCAGTTTGGAAGAGCAGTACGTC.

This clonotype was seen a handful of times. CDR3 DNA sequence: TGCGCCACCAGAACCGGGACAGGGTCAGATACGCAGTATTTT. Residues: CATRTGTGSDTQYF. This chain joins TRBV5-1 and TRBJ2-3, with 9 nucleotides matching TRBD1. The junction had 9 bases not matched to a gene; V was cut back by 9 bases and J by 4 bases. Germline CDR1 is SGHRS and CDR2 is YFSETQ. The CDR3 extends over 14 amino acids.

The V and J genes are TRBV15 and TRBJ2-1; D is undetermined. CDR1 is LNHNV, CDR2 YYDKDF, per germline (reference sequence). The length of the CDR3 is 13 residues. Trimming took 5 bases from V and 7 from J, leaving 12 bases between them. This CDR3 is CATSPSGWNEQFF. DNA for the CDR3: TGTGCCACCAGCCCTTCCGGGTGGAATGAGCAGTTCTTC.

The V and J genes are TRBV18 and TRBJ1-1; 12 positions match TRBD1. CDR1 and CDR2 from the germline V gene are KGHSH and LQKENI. The V segment lost 6 bases and the J segment 0 bases; nucleotides outside the gene matches: 11. The length of the CDR3 is 18 residues. The CDR3 loop reads CASSRSPGQGALNTEAFF. CDR3 sequence (DNA): TGTGCCAGCTCGCGCAGCCCGGGACAGGGGGCTCTGAACACTGAAGCTTTCTTT.

This clonotype has more than one count but fewer than ten. V and J are TRBV27 and TRBJ2-3; no clear D gene. CDR1 MNHEY and CDR2 SMNVEV come from the germline V gene (reference sequence). The CDR3 is 13 amino acids. The germline V and J ends were trimmed by 5 bases and 6 bases, with 12 bases remaining between them. The CDR3, as DNA: TGTGCCAGCAGTGGACGCCCGAGGGATACGCAGTATTTT. Its protein is CASSGRPRDTQYF.

This clonotype was seen more than once but under ten times. The chain links TRBV5-5 to TRBJ2-2, with 7 bases aligning to TRBD1. Germline loops: CDR1 SGHKS, CDR2 YYEKEE (reference sequence). The CDR3 has 13 amino acids. The V gene end was trimmed by 4 bases and the J gene end by 7 bases; junction bases not matched to a gene: 4. CDR3 sequence reads: CASSRQGIGELFF. The CDR3 coding sequence is TGTGCCAGCAGCAGACAGGGTATCGGGGAGCTGTTTTTT.

The chain uses TRBV7-2 and TRBJ1-1; D remains ambiguous. The V gene's germline CDR1 is SGHTA and CDR2 FQGNSA. V was shortened by 2 bases and J by 7 bases, with 5 bases between the two germline ends. The CDR3 covers 11 residues. The CDR3 sequence is CASSLSVEAFF. The CDR3 DNA follows: TGTGCCAGCAGCTTATCGGTTGAAGCTTTCTTT.

The chain links TRBV7-9 to TRBJ2-7, with 9 bases matching TRBD2. Germline CDR1 reads SEHNR; CDR2 reads FQNEAQ (reference sequence). This CDR3 has 14 amino acids. The trim removed 1 base at V and 2 bases at J, leaving 0 bases unmatched. This CDR3 is CASSLGGGAYEQYV. The DNA of the CDR3 is TGTGCCAGCAGCTTAGGCGGGGGGGCCTACGAGCAGTACGTC.

This clonotype was seen at least ten times. The gene calls are TRBV5-1 and TRBJ2-1; TRBD2 aligns across 7 bases. The CDR3 has 15 amino acids. V shed 4 bases and J 3 bases; nucleotides not matched to a gene: 7. The germline CDR1 and CDR2 sequences are SGHRS and YFSETQ. Here the CDR3 DNA reads TGCGCCAGCAGCCCCTCCAGCGGGGTCTACAATGAGCAGTTCTTC. Encoded protein: CASSPSSGVYNEQFF.

In this sample, this clonotype turned up a few times. The chain uses TRBV6-6 and TRBJ2-5; D ambiguous. This CDR3 has 13 residues. Germline assignment: CDR1 MNHNY and CDR2 SVGAGI (reference sequence). V was pared by 6 bases and J by 2 bases, with 10 bases between. The CDR3 DNA reads TGTGCCAGCAGATGGACGGATCAAGAGACCCAGTACTTC. Protein: CASRWTDQETQYF.

This clonotype was seen only a few times. V usage is TRBV4-3 and J usage is TRBJ2-3; unclear D gene. The CDR3 covers 14 residues. V was clipped by 4 bases and J by 5 bases, with 13 bases between them. Germline-derived CDR1 and CDR2 are LGHNA and YSLEER. This CDR3 reads CASSPPGVGDTQYF. The CDR3 DNA follows: TGCGCCAGCAGCCCCCCGGGTGTAGGAGATACGCAGTATTTT.

The genes are TRBV5-1 and TRBJ1-4, with no clear D. Deletions cut 0 bases from V and 6 bases from J, with 6 bases between. Germline V gene data show CDR1 as SGHRS and CDR2 as YFSETQ. The CDR3 has 13 amino acids. CDR3: CASSLDGYEKLFF. CDR3 in DNA: TGCGCCAGCAGCTTGGACGGATATGAAAAACTGTTTTTT.

The J gene is TRBJ2-7, the V gene TRBV3-1; D not certain. The V end lost 0 bases, the J end lost 0 bases, and 15 bases lay between the germline ends. The CDR3 covers 17 residues. Germline CDR1 reads LGHDT; CDR2 reads YNNKEL (reference sequence). As DNA, the CDR3 is TGTGCCAGCAGCCAAGATCTCCTGACGGTCAGCTCCTACGAGCAGTACTTC. It yields the protein CASSQDLLTVSSYEQYF.

This clonotype has only a few counts. V is TRBV6-2 or TRBV6-3 and J is TRBJ2-1, with 10 positions matching TRBD1. Germline CDR1 and CDR2: MNHEY and SVGEGT. CDR3 length: 16 residues. Losses at the gene ends were 4 bases for V and 7 bases for J; bases not matched to a gene: 10. CDR3 sequence: CASSLTTGGAGNEQFF. Written as DNA, the CDR3 is TGTGCCAGCAGTTTGACGACAGGGGGCGCGGGGAATGAGCAGTTCTTC.

This clonotype came up many times. The chain links TRBV9 to TRBJ2-5; 7 bases are shared with TRBD1. With V trimmed by 4 bases and J by 7 bases, 10 bases remained unmatched. The CDR3 contains 14 residues. Germline CDR1 SGDLS, CDR2 YYNGEE. The CDR3 region is CASSNRDSWGTQYF. The CDR3 DNA is TGTGCCAGCAGCAACAGGGACAGTTGGGGGACCCAGTACTTC.

This clonotype was found many times. The rearrangement joins TRBV24-1 to TRBJ2-1; D not resolved. The germline gives CDR1 KGHDR, CDR2 SFDVKD. CDR3 size: 14 residues. V was pared by 9 bases and J by 0 bases, with 11 bases between. The CDR3 DNA follows: TGTGCCACCTCAAGCAGCGTCTCCTACAATGAGCAGTTCTTC. Translation gives CATSSSVSYNEQFF.

The genes are TRBV7-7 and TRBJ2-3; 9 bases align to TRBD2. Looked up from germline, CDR1 is SSHAT and CDR2 is FNYEAQ (reference sequence). The CDR3 is made up of 15 amino acids. With 4 bases clipped from V and 4 bases from J, the junction kept 6 bases outside the gene matches. CDR3: CASSSGLARADTQYF. The CDR3, as DNA: TGTGCCAGCAGCTCAGGACTAGCGAGGGCAGATACGCAGTATTTT.

This clonotype was seen a handful of times. This rearrangement joins TRBV7-9 to TRBJ2-7, with D possibly TRBD1 on 7 matching bases. The CDR3 totals 15 residues. Trimming left V 1 base short and J 6 bases short, with 16 bases between. The germline gives CDR1 SEHNR, CDR2 FQNEAQ (reference sequence). The DNA for the CDR3 is TGTGCCAGCAGCTTAGTTACGGCAGGGGGGCGCGAGCAGTACTTC. Protein sequence: CASSLVTAGGREQYF.

This clonotype was recorded a few times. CDR3 in amino acids: CASSQAGWDTIYF. In DNA, the CDR3 is TGCGCCAGCAGCCAAGCAGGGTGGGACACCATATATTTT. This chain uses TRBV4-3 with TRBJ1-3, with D possibly being TRBD1 (5 bases). This CDR3 comprises 13 residues. Germline assignment: CDR1 LGHNA and CDR2 YSLEER. V was clipped by 1 base and J by 8 bases, with 9 bases between them.

V and J are TRBV2 and TRBJ2-5; D not resolved. Trimming pared 4 bases from V and 4 bases from J, leaving 13 bases between. Germline V gene data show CDR1 as SNHLY and CDR2 as FYNNEI. This CDR3 is 14 amino acids long. As DNA, the CDR3 is TGTGCCAGCAGTGGGCGACGGGCTCTAGAGACCCAGTACTTC. Its translation is CASSGRRALETQYF.

This clonotype has at least ten counts. The chain uses TRBV7-2 and TRBJ2-2; D might be TRBD1 (6 bases). The ends were cut back, 5 bases at V and 6 bases at J, with 13 bases in the middle. The CDR3 loop spans 14 amino acids. In germline, CDR1 is SGHTA, CDR2 FQGNSA. The CDR3 sequence: CASSPDSRAGELFF. The DNA of the CDR3 is TGTGCCAGCAGCCCGGACAGTAGGGCCGGGGAGCTGTTTTTT.

The genes are TRBV5-5 and TRBJ2-7; 7 bases are shared with TRBD2. CDR3 length equals 13 residues. Trimming at V came to 3 bases and at J to 3 bases, leaving 3 bases not matched to a gene. The germline V gene has CDR1 SGHKS and CDR2 YYEKEE (reference sequence). This chain's CDR3 is CASSSSSGYEQYV. DNA for the CDR3: TGTGCCAGCAGCTCTTCTAGCGGCTACGAGCAGTACGTC.

This rearrangement joins TRBV5-1 to TRBJ2-1; 10 bases are shared with TRBD2. CDR3 length: 17 residues. Germline values: CDR1 SGHRS, CDR2 YFSETQ. Unmatched junction bases numbered 15, after V lost 4 bases and J lost 8 bases. The CDR3 region has the DNA TGCGCCAGCAGCCTAGATCTACTAGCGGGGACGGGGCATGAGCAGTTCTTC. Protein: CASSLDLLAGTGHEQFF. Full variable domain (remainder filled in from reference TRBV5-1 and TRBJ2-1): KAGVTQTPRYLIKTRGQQVTLSCSPISGHRSVSWYQQTPGQGLQFLFEYFSETQRNKGNFPGRFSGRQFSNSRSEMNVSTLELGDSALYLCASSLDLLAGTGHEQFFGPGTRLTVL.

The chain couples TRBV5-1 to TRBJ1-4; D is uncertain. This CDR3 is 15 amino acids long. Germline V CDR1 and CDR2: SGHRS, YFSETQ. V lost 1 base and J lost 3, with 10 bases in between. In DNA form, the CDR3 reads TGCGCCAGCAGCTTGCTATCGAGTGCTAATGAAAAACTGTTTTTT. Residues: CASSLLSSANEKLFF.

This clonotype has just a few counts. The chain joins TRBV11-2 to TRBJ1-2; possibly TRBD1 for D (5 bases). The germline CDR1 and CDR2 sequences are SGHAT and FQNNGV. V lost 0 bases, J lost 10 bases, and 9 bases lay in between. The CDR3 sequence is 12 residues long. The CDR3 sequence is CASSLDRGPYTF. The CDR3 DNA reads TGTGCCAGCAGCTTAGACCGGGGCCCCTACACCTTC.

This clonotype was found a few times. This rearrangement joins TRBV5-1 to TRBJ2-1, with D possibly being TRBD1 (5 bases). Germline CDR1 is SGHRS and CDR2 is YFSETQ. V was pared by 4 bases and J by 8 bases, with 16 bases between. This CDR3 has 14 residues. The CDR3 bases are TGCGCCAGCAGCCCACCTCCGCCCAGGGATGAGCAGTTCTTC. Protein product: CASSPPPPRDEQFF.

V is TRBV13 and J is TRBJ1-1, with D possibly being TRBD1 (5 bases). The germline gives CDR1 PRHDT, CDR2 FYEKMQ (reference sequence). The CDR3 has 12 residues. The ends were cut back, 5 bases at V and 6 bases at J, with 10 bases in the middle. CDR3 protein: CASSPGTPEAFF. The CDR3, as DNA: TGTGCCAGCAGCCCCGGGACCCCTGAAGCTTTCTTT.

This clonotype was counted between two and nine times. V gene TRBV7-2 combines with J gene TRBJ2-5; 11 bases line up with TRBD1. V gave up 6 bases and J gave up 4 bases; unmatched junction bases: 7. Germline V gives CDR1 SGHTA, CDR2 FQGNSA. The CDR3 covers 15 residues. The CDR3 spells CASSYLDRGRETQYF. In DNA form, the CDR3 reads TGTGCCAGCAGTTACTTGGACAGGGGGCGAGAGACCCAGTACTTC.